This T cell receptor beta chain originates from a study of CD8+CD57+ T cells in acquired aplastic anemia. The overall study: Average DNA yield from sorted CD4+ and CD8+ cells was around 3.2 ug.

Genomic DNA, the template, was used for profiling of the TCR beta VDJ and CDR3. TCRdb called the reads again in MiXCR, with one record for every CDR3 protein. The sample lists roughly 220,000 distinct CDR3 sequences, roughly 60% occurring once. In patients chosen for sequencing, flow cytometry had shown CD8+CD57+ cell expansion. Patients uniformly had severe acquired aplastic anemia. Patient blood was sampled before any therapy had been received. About this clonotype: What it recognizes is unknown.

The study, taken as a whole, reports: Patients and controls shared roughly 30 CD8+ CDR3 sequences, which appeared highly expressed in patients and within their immunodominant clones.

Per germline, CDR1 SEHNR and CDR2 FQNEAQ (reference sequence). The CDR3 extends over 16 amino acids. V was shortened by 5 bases and J by 0 bases, with 15 bases between the two germline ends. Material: sorted CD4+, CD8+, or CD8+CD57+ T cells (not recorded which) from PBMCs. This receptor was taken from a human donor with aplastic anemia. The chain employs TRBV7-9 and TRBJ2-3; D may match TRBD1 or TRBD2 (6 bases each). CDR3 loop: CASSQKGGGSTDTQYF. As DNA, the CDR3 is TGTGCCAGCAGCCAAAAGGGGGGCGGAAGCACAGATACGCAGTATTTT. The full variable domain, with the rest looked up from reference TRBV7-9 and TRBJ2-3, is DTGVSQNPRHKITKRGQNVTFRCDPISEHNRLYWYRQTLGQGPEFLTYFQNEAQLEKSRLLSDRFSAERPKGSFSTLEIQRTEQGDSAMYLCASSQKGGGSTDTQYFGPGTRLTVL.